This entry concerns a single TCR beta chain. These data belong to a study of blood T cell repertoires in COVID-19. The participants were between about 18 and 90 years old and came from under 25 US areas. Participants were placed into cohorts based on the clinical history they reported. Per the study methods: By means of reference gene primer amplification, nucleated cell counts were estimated. Sequencing was performed with immunoSEQ multiplex PCR; in TCRdb, only in-frame clones are kept and a portion is missing. The DNA gave D and trimming, while V, J and clone size come from that table. The repertoire holds hundreds of thousands of clones, roughly four fifths seen once, with approximately 4.3% in the top ten. CDR3 length: 17 amino acids. CDR1 is LGHDT, CDR2 YNNKEL, per germline (reference sequence). Trimming at V came to 0 bases and at J to 0 bases, leaving 5 bases not matched to a gene.

Source material: PBMCs or T cells enriched from blood (not recorded which). The clonotype originates from a man under 40 with acute COVID-19. The chain joins TRBV3-1 (or the pseudogene TRBV3-2) to TRBJ2-1, with TRBD2 matching over 7 bases. In nucleotides, the CDR3 is TGTGCCAGCAGCCAAGAACCGCGGGGGAGCTCCTACAATGAGCAGTTCTTC. Translated, it gives CASSQEPRGSSYNEQFF.